This TCR beta chain is from a study of cytomegalovirus exposure and HLA in healthy donors (dated by TCRdb to 2017 to 2019). Broadly, across the study: An earlier analysis of roughly 500 of the donors reported 250 to 300 Gb of sequence data and 117 million unique TCR beta sequences obtained from roughly 180 million T cells. About 300 gigabases of sequencing data and roughly 80 million unique TCR sequences made up an early release that covered several hundred HLA-typed donors. Of the roughly 400 genotyped donors, about 80% fell in the genetic ancestry cluster associated with self-reported Caucasian donors. The study aimed to test whether signatures of past pathogen exposure could be identified by cataloging public T cell receptors. The study used immunosequencing to profile the T cell repertoires of several hundred subjects and linked those repertoires to cytomegalovirus serostatus. In addition to the first cohort of approximately 650 subjects, a separate validation cohort of approximately 130 different subjects was used. To predict cytomegalovirus infection status, the study combined high-throughput TCR immunosequencing, statistical association of individual TCRs with disease status, and machine learning. In a later analysis, previously published TCR beta repertoires from about 670 donors were re-analyzed and high-resolution HLA genotyping was added so that TCR occurrence patterns could be studied. Rather than drawing on any new phenotypic data, the later analysis identified candidate immune exposures from TCR beta sequences and the way those sequences occurred across donors. An earlier analysis of approximately 580 of the donors used high-throughput TCR beta sequencing to judge whether each TCR beta V gene segment behaved as functional or pseudogenic. Donor age, sex, ethnicity and CMV serostatus were compiled together with the repertoire data. A later genetic analysis took genome-wide SNP genotypes for about 65% of the roughly 670 donors and used that subset as a discovery cohort. All discovery cohort repertoires had been generated using a single sequencing platform. HLA typing covered class I and class II loci at four-digit resolution. The number of typed donors differed by locus: about 629-630 for A, B, C, DRB1 and DQB1; some 500 for DQA1; roughly 600 for DPA1; and 450 to 480 for DPB1. Roughly 5 DR-DQ haplotypes were handled as single units for association and clustering, since linkage in the cohort was strong. Among 300 to 450 genotyped donors of the cohort, an average of 235,054 unique TCR beta nucleotide sequences were sequenced per donor, roughly a sixth of them non-productive. The paper's findings and limits, for the study overall: In a later genetic analysis, a missense DCLRE1C variant was associated with V-gene and J-gene trimming of TCR beta chains, and the association was replicated in an independent cohort. In a later genetic analysis, fewer N-insertions in productive TCRs were reported among donors in an Asian-associated ancestry cluster than the roughly 640-donor mean. A cluster of highly shared sequence variants was judged likely to represent a technical artifact of the sequencing pipeline. In a later analysis, TCR association rates were found to vary across HLA loci, with the most associated TCRs seen for DRB1 alleles and the fewest for HLA-C alleles. Most CMV-associated TCR beta chains appeared to be HLA-restricted in a later analysis, and the HLA associations seemed to be driven largely by CMV exposure. Compared with equally common non-associated chains, HLA-associated TCR beta chains in a later analysis were more clonally expanded and had lower generation probabilities. Roughly uniform sequencing depth across donors was assumed in presence/absence analyses, although this assumption may not hold. Because counts were too low, roughly 17 rarely observed V segments, including chromosome 9 orphons, were left out of the earlier analysis of 587 of the donors. In vitro tests confirmed that three of the cytomegalovirus-associated TCR beta chains recognize cytomegalovirus antigens. The classifier was reported to diagnose cytomegalovirus status with high specificity and sensitivity in both the original and validation cohorts. A total of 164 TCR beta chains were listed by the study as associated with cytomegalovirus. In this cohort, only TCR beta chains were sequenced, and detectable features were limited by the absence of alpha or paired-chain data. A further reported finding was that TCR beta sequences accurately predicted the HLA-A and HLA-B alleles for most subjects in the first cohort. An earlier analysis of 587 of the donors showed that most TCR beta V segments appeared in productive rearrangements either about 87% or about 30% of the time, which broadly matched IMGT annotations. In a later analysis, 15,000 to 20,000 TCR beta sequences were associated with specific HLA alleles at a false discovery rate of 0.05. According to a later analysis, parvovirus B19, influenza, CMV and Epstein-Barr virus appeared linked to several top co-occurrence clusters. The 87-base-pair reads could not distinguish some IMGT-functional V segments, including TRBV6-2 and TRBV6-3, so those segments were excluded. It was suggested by the authors that the approach could potentially be generalized to other disease states and immunological phenotypes. Correlated functional status among segregating V segments might be attributable to linkage disequilibrium, but an unknown experimental factor could not be ruled out. Because HLA typing was unavailable for some donors at each locus, only the typed subset was used in association tests. Most TCR sequences were observed very rarely across donors, whereas some public TCRs were present in many individuals. Strong co-occurrence of HLA alleles, especially DR and DQ, made assigning TCR associations to individual alleles difficult. CMV serostatus was the only immune exposure information available for the cohort.

Library preparation was by the immunoSEQ multiplex PCR assay. The multiplex PCR relied on a mix of 60 forward primers for TCR Vbeta segments and 13 reverse primers for TCR Jbeta segments. Amplification of the CDR3 region of rearranged TCR beta genes was performed with a multiplex PCR assay on genomic DNA. The amplified TCR beta libraries were sequenced on the Illumina HiSeq System as 87-base-pair reads. In the source study's methods: A later analysis counted approximately 74 million unique TCR beta chains across the approximately 700 repertoires, and some 11 million of these chains were shared by at least two donors. Raw reads were error-corrected and collapsed into unique sequences with a nearest-neighbor algorithm that merged closely related sequences to remove PCR and sequencing errors. V, D and J gene segments were assigned by aligning CDR3 sequences to IMGT reference sequences. For a sequence to be retained, a match of at least six nucleotides was required to both a V gene segment and a J gene segment. A rearrangement was called productive if the CDR3 had no stop codons and remained in frame with V and J, and every other rearrangement was called non-productive. Following IMGT convention, CDR3 was defined as the stretch from the second conserved V-encoded cysteine to the conserved J-encoded phenylalanine. Sequences without an unambiguous match to a single V gene segment were excluded from the earlier analysis of over 500 of the donors. An earlier analysis of a few hundred of the donors classified V segments as functional when productive rearrangements were above 56.7% and as segregating when the standard deviation between donors was above 5%. To diagnose cytomegalovirus status from the catalog of TCR beta chain sequences, a statistical classification framework was built. In a later analysis, V and J genes were assigned by comparing TCR nucleotide sequences against IMGT/GENE-DB human TR gene sequences. Using the TCRdist pipeline, a later analysis assigned CDR3 sequences along with most-parsimonious VDJ recombination scenarios. In a later analysis, each TCR beta chain was defined by its CDR3 amino acid sequence together with its V-gene family, and reads without a unique V-gene family were excluded. A later analysis removed roughly 590 highly shared, low-generation-probability nucleotide sequences to deal with suspected cross-contamination and a sequencing artifact. In a later analysis, a clonal expansion index was calculated for each public chain from normalized within-repertoire ranks of inferred template counts. In a later analysis, generation probabilities were computed with a VDJ recombination model fitted to out-of-frame rearrangements, and the resulting probabilities were checked against IGoR. In a later analysis, hypergeometric tests were used to score TCR-TCR, TCR-HLA and TCR-CMV co-occurrence, with a repertoire-size bias correction applied to TCR pairs. To estimate false discovery rates, a later analysis permuted the HLA or CMV assignments 20 times. In a later analysis, co-occurring TCRs were grouped using DBSCAN, with TCRdist sequence similarity added in when clustering inside HLA-allele-positive subsets. Repertoires with fewer than 30,000 or more than 120,000 public chains, plus five repertoires with anomalous nucleotide sharing, were excluded from co-occurrence clustering. The table comes from immuneACCESS by way of TCRdb, which keeps in-frame sequences with V and J called. Part of the clones is missing from these tables; in studies checked, under half for an unresolved V gene and the rest for unknown reasons. The V and J calls and the clone size are those of that table, but D and trimming were determined from the DNA. Recorded for this sample are some 160,000 clones; roughly 80% of them occurred a single time. Clones ranked in the top ten supply roughly 1.4% of the sample.

This clone was observed a few times. This clone's antigen is unknown. Per-base quality was not reported, and no clone a single base away is much larger than it. The cohort was made up of around 720 healthy bone marrow donors. Cohort members were all nominally healthy when sampled, although unrecorded immune exposures were likely present. The donor was CMV seronegative and belonged to the group of over 350 seronegative cohort members. Each donor provided a peripheral blood sample, and peripheral blood mononuclear cells were used for TCR beta sequencing. Genomic DNA was extracted from the blood cell samples with the Qiagen DNeasy Blood Extraction Kit. The CDR3 covers 14 residues, taking in both the cysteine and the phenylalanine. Just the 42-base CDR3 DNA is kept, in frame starting at base 1. In the germline V gene, CDR1 corresponds to SNHLY and CDR2 to FYNNEI. At the junction V is shortened by 5 bases and J by 2 bases; bases outside the gene matches: 6.

The receptor's source is a woman aged 25 to 39 in good health and CMV-seronegative. The sample taken for sequencing was PBMCs. The sequence joins TRBV2 to TRBJ2-7; 7 bases in the junction line up with TRBD1. The CDR3 corresponds to CASSKGQITYEQYF. The DNA sequence reads TGTGCCAGCAGTAAGGGACAGATTACCTACGAGCAGTACTTC.